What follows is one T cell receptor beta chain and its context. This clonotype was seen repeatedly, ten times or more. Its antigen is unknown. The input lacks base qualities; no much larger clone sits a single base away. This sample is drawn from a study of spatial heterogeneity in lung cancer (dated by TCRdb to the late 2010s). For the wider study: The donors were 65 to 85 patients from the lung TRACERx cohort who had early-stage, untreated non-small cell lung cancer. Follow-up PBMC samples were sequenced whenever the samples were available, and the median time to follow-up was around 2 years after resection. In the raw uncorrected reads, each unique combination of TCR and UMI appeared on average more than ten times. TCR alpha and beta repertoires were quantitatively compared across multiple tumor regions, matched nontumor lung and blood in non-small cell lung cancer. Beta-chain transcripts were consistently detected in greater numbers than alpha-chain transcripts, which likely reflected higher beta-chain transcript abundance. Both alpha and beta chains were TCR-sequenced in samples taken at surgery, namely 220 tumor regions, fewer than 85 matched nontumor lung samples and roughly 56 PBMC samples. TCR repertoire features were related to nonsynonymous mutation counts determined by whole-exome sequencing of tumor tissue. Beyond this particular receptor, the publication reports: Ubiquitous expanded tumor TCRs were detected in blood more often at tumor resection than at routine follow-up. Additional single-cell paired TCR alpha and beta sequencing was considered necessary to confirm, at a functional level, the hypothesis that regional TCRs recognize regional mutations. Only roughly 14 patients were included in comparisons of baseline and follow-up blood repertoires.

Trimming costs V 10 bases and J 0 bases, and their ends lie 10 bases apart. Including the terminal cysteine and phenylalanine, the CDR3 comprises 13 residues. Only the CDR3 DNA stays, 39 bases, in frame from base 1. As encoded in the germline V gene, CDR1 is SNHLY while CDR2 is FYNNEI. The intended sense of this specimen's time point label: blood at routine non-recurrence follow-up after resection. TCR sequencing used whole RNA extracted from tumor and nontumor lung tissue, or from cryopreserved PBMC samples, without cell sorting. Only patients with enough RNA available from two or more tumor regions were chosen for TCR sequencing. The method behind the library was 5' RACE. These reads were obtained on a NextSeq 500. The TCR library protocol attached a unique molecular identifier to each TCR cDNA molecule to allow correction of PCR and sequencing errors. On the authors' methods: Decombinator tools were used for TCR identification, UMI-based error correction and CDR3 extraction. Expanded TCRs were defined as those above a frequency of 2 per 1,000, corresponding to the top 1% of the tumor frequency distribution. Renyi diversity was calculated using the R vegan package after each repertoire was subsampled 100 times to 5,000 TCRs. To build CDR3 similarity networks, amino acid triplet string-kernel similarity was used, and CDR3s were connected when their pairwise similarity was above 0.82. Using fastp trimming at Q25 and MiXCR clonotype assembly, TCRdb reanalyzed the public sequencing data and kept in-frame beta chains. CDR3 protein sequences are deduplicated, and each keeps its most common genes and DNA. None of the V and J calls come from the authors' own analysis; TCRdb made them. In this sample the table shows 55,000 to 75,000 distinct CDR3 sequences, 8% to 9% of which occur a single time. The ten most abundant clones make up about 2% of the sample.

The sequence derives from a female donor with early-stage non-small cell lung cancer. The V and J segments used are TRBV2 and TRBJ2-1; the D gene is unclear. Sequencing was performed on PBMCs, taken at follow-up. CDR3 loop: CATFRSSYNEQFF. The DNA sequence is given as TGTGCCACCTTTAGGAGCTCCTACAATGAGCAGTTCTTC.